These 27 T cell receptor beta chains were all obtained from the same sample, sequenced in a study of blood T cell repertoires in COVID-19. TCRdb's table, derived via immunoSEQ multiplex PCR, lists solely in-frame clones and lacks some. There are approximately 160,000 clones in the sample; 80% to 90% occur only once, and approximately 4% lies in the top ten. Sequencing was performed on peripheral blood. Receptor source: a woman between 65 and 79 years old with acute or convalescent COVID-19.

V usage is TRBV19 and J usage is TRBJ1-6, with a possible D match to TRBD1 (6 bases). V lost 3 bases and J 6 bases, leaving 18 bases between the germline ends. The germline V gene has CDR1 LNHDA and CDR2 SQIVND (reference sequence). The CDR3 runs to 17 residues. CDR3 in amino acids: CASSINRSGARNSPLHF. The CDR3 region has the DNA TGTGCCAGTAGTATCAATCGATCAGGGGCTCGTAATTCACCCCTCCACTTT.

The rearrangement joins TRBV9 to TRBJ2-2; 10 bases align to TRBD2. The germline CDR1 and CDR2 sequences are SGDLS and YYNGEE. The J segment lost 4 bases and the V segment lost 3 bases, leaving 9 bases of the junction unmatched. The CDR3 has 17 residues. The CDR3 protein is CASSGNRTSGSTGELFF. The CDR3 DNA is TGTGCCAGCAGCGGTAACAGGACTAGCGGAAGCACCGGGGAGCTGTTTTTT.

The chain links TRBV25-1 to TRBJ1-1; possibly TRBD1 for D (6 bases). Between the trimmed V and J ends, which lost 7 bases and 4 bases, there was a span of 22 bases. The germline V gene encodes CDR1 MGHDK and CDR2 SYGVNS. CDR3 size: 16 residues. CDR3 DNA sequence: TGTGCCAGCAAGGGTCCCCCATACAAAGGGGGCACTGAAGCTTTCTTT. Translation gives CASKGPPYKGGTEAFF.

The rearrangement uses TRBV19 and TRBJ1-5, with D possibly TRBD1 on 6 matching bases. Trimming cost V 6 bases and J 0 bases, with 18 bases left between them. The CDR3 has 17 amino acids. Per the germline V gene, CDR1 is LNHDA and CDR2 is SQIVND (reference sequence). CDR3 residues: CASSTGRGGTSNQPQHF. The CDR3 nucleotides are TGTGCCAGTAGCACGGGAAGGGGGGGGACTAGCAATCAGCCCCAGCATTTT.

The chain links TRBV29-1 to TRBJ1-1, with 10 bases identical to TRBD1. J gave up 11 bases and V 4 bases, and 13 bases lay outside the gene matches. Germline V lookup: CDR1 SQVTM, CDR2 ANQGSEA. The CDR3 sequence is 14 residues long. CDR3 sequence: CSVVPGTGAWNAFF. In nucleotides, the CDR3 is TGCAGCGTTGTACCCGGGACAGGGGCTTGGAACGCTTTCTTT.

In this sample, this clone turned up a few times. As DNA, the CDR3 is TGTGCCAGCTCACCAGTGGAGCCCCACACTGAAGCTTTCTTT. The encoded protein is CASSPVEPHTEAFF. This rearrangement joins TRBV18 to TRBJ1-1; no clear D. This CDR3 spans 14 amino acids. With 2 bases removed from V and 3 bases from J, the gap between germline ends came to 10 bases. Germline values: CDR1 KGHSH, CDR2 LQKENI.

The rearrangement joins TRBV7-9 to TRBJ2-3; maybe TRBD2 (5 bases). The V end was cut by 5 bases, the J end by 0 bases, with 12 bases between. Germline V CDR1 and CDR2: SEHNR, FQNEAQ (reference sequence). The CDR3 is made up of 15 amino acids. For the CDR3, the DNA is TGTGCCAGCAGCCGGGGAACTGCTAGCACAGATACGCAGTATTTT. Translated, it gives CASSRGTASTDTQYF.

The chain joins TRBV7-6 to TRBJ2-7, with TRBD2 matching over 13 bases. The V and J ends lost 3 bases and 5 bases, in that order; junction bases with no gene match: 7. Per the germline V gene, CDR1 is SGHVS and CDR2 is FNYEAQ. The CDR3 spans 16 residues. Here the CDR3 DNA reads TGTGCCAGCAGCTTTGGGACTAGCGGGATTGGGGACGAGCAGTACTTC. Its translation: CASSFGTSGIGDEQYF.

The chain uses TRBV7-2 and TRBJ1-1, with D perhaps matching TRBD1 (6 bases). Trimming left V 5 bases short and J 4 bases short, with 14 bases between. CDR3 length: 14 residues. The germline V gene has CDR1 SGHTA and CDR2 FQGNSA. The CDR3 DNA is TGTGCCAGCAGCAAACAGGGTGGAGTCACTGAAGCTTTCTTT. Encoded protein: CASSKQGGVTEAFF.

The genes are TRBV6-2 or TRBV6-3 and TRBJ2-7; 9 nucleotides agree with TRBD1. This CDR3 has 18 residues. CDR1 is MNHEY and CDR2 is SVGEGT in the germline V gene. J lost 4 bases, V lost 0 bases, and 13 bases had no gene match. CDR3 sequence reads: CASSYSGLPGQGRYEQYF. In DNA, the CDR3 is TGTGCCAGCAGTTACTCGGGCTTACCGGGACAGGGCCGTTACGAGCAGTACTTC.

About this clone: The sample contains more than one DNA sequence encoding this CDR3. V gene TRBV3-1 (or the pseudogene TRBV3-2) combines with J gene TRBJ2-7; 9 bases are shared with TRBD2. The CDR3 runs to 15 residues. The germline V gene has CDR1 LGHDT and CDR2 YNNKEL (reference sequence). With V trimmed by 1 base and J by 2 bases, 3 bases remained unmatched. CDR3: CASSQGLAGAYEQYF. CDR3 nucleotides: TGTGCCAGCAGCCAAGGATTAGCGGGAGCCTACGAGCAGTACTTC.

The gene calls are TRBV5-5 and TRBJ1-1; weak D call: TRBD1 (6 bases). Germline CDR1 is SGHKS and CDR2 is YYEKEE (reference sequence). V lost 1 base, J lost 4 bases, and 26 bases lay in between. The CDR3 is 19 residues long. CDR3: CASSLWGAGGASLITEAFF. The CDR3 nucleotides read TGTGCCAGCAGCTTGTGGGGCGCGGGGGGCGCGAGTTTGATCACTGAAGCTTTCTTT.

This rearrangement joins TRBV28 to TRBJ1-2; 8 nucleotides align to TRBD1. The germline CDR1 and CDR2 sequences are MDHEN and SYDVKM. V dropped 6 bases and J dropped 7; count of bases not matched to a gene: 7. The CDR3 consists of 13 residues. The CDR3, as DNA: TGTGCCAGCAGAGAACAGGGGGTTGTTGGCTACACCTTC. As protein: CASREQGVVGYTF.

The CDR3 DNA sequence: TGTGCCATGCAGACAGAAAACTATGGCTACACCTTC. Translated: CAMQTENYGYTF. The V gene is TRBV10-3, the J gene TRBJ1-2; possible D gene TRBD1, 5 bases. Germline lookup yields CDR1 ENHRY and CDR2 SYGVKD. The V and J ends lost 9 bases and 2 bases respectively, with 10 bases between them. The CDR3 covers 12 residues.

The chain couples TRBV10-1 to TRBJ2-2; D perhaps matches TRBD1 (6 bases). The length of the CDR3 is 17 residues. Germline assignment: CDR1 WNHNN and CDR2 SYGVQD (reference sequence). V gave up 5 bases and J gave up 2 bases, with 18 bases separating them. The CDR3 bases are TGCGCCAGCAGTCTAACAGGGTCCTACACAAACACCGGGGAGCTGTTTTTT. Protein product: CASSLTGSYTNTGELFF.

V is TRBV7-9 and J is TRBJ1-6, with 9 bases aligning to TRBD1. V shed 4 bases and J 8 bases; nucleotides not matched to a gene: 3. The V gene's germline CDR1 is SEHNR and CDR2 FQNEAQ (reference sequence). This CDR3 is 14 amino acids long. The CDR3 here is CASSSTGGHSPLHF. The CDR3 DNA is TGTGCCAGCAGCTCGACAGGGGGACATTCACCCCTCCACTTT.

The V gene is TRBV7-9, the J gene TRBJ1-4; D gene unclear. The CDR3 spans 13 residues. The germline V gene has CDR1 SEHNR and CDR2 FQNEAQ (reference sequence). Trimming pared 4 bases from V and 13 bases from J, leaving 16 bases between. The CDR3 spells CASSSSSPGGLFF. As DNA, the CDR3 is TGTGCCAGCAGCTCGTCTTCCCCGGGAGGACTGTTTTTT. Full variable domain (outside the CDR3, taken from reference TRBV7-9 and TRBJ1-4): DTGVSQNPRHKITKRGQNVTFRCDPISEHNRLYWYRQTLGQGPEFLTYFQNEAQLEKSRLLSDRFSAERPKGSFSTLEIQRTEQGDSAMYLCASSSSSPGGLFFGSGTQLSVL.

V is TRBV30 and J is TRBJ2-2; weak D call: TRBD2 (6 bases). The V gene lost 0 bases and the J gene lost 5 bases, with 13 bases spanning the gap. Per germline, CDR1 GTSNPN and CDR2 SVGIG (reference sequence). The CDR3 is made up of 15 amino acids. The CDR3: CAWSVRGTGTGELFF. The CDR3 DNA sequence: TGTGCCTGGAGTGTACGGGGGACTGGTACCGGGGAGCTGTTTTTT. The full variable domain, rest sourced from reference TRBV30 and TRBJ2-2, is SQTIHQWPATLVQPVGSPLSLECTVEGTSNPNLYWYRQAAGRGLQLLFYSVGIGQISSEVPQNLSASRPQDRQFILSSKKLLLSDSGFYLCAWSVRGTGTGELFFGEGSRLTVL.

V usage is TRBV19 and J usage is TRBJ1-1; 8 bases agree with TRBD1. Germline V gene data show CDR1 as LNHDA and CDR2 as SQIVND (reference sequence). This CDR3 has 14 residues. Trimming cost V 4 bases and J 1 base; bases outside gene matches: 2. The CDR3 DNA is TGTGCCAGTAGTAGGACAGGGACGAACACTGAAGCTTTCTTT. This gives the protein CASSRTGTNTEAFF. Full variable domain (outside the CDR3, taken from reference TRBV19 and TRBJ1-1): DGGITQSPKYLFRKEGQNVTLSCEQNLNHDAMYWYRQDPGQGLRLIYYSQIVNDFQKGDIAEGYSVSREKKESFPLTVTSAQKNPTAFYLCASSRTGTNTEAFFGQGTRLTVV.

In DNA form, the CDR3 reads TGTGCCACCAGTGACCCGTGGGACAGGGTATATGCCGGGGAGCTGTTTTTT. Residues: CATSDPWDRVYAGELFF. The V gene is TRBV24-1, the J gene TRBJ2-2; 9 bases agree with TRBD1. V lost 4 bases to trimming and J lost 6 bases; unmatched junction nucleotides: 11. The CDR3 loop spans 17 amino acids. In germline, CDR1 is KGHDR, CDR2 SFDVKD.

This chain uses TRBV13 with TRBJ2-1; 11 bases line up with TRBD2. The CDR3 totals 18 residues. Unmatched junction bases numbered 6, after V lost 2 bases and J lost 0 bases. Germline values: CDR1 PRHDT, CDR2 FYEKMQ (reference sequence). As DNA, the CDR3 is TGTGCCAGCAGCTTAAAGGCTAGCGGGGGGTTCTCCTACAATGAGCAGTTCTTC. Its protein product is CASSLKASGGFSYNEQFF.

V and J are TRBV19 and TRBJ1-5; D gene unclear. The CDR3 is made up of 13 amino acids. The germline CDR1 and CDR2 sequences are LNHDA and SQIVND (reference sequence). Trimming took 5 bases from V and 3 from J, leaving 8 bases between them. CDR3 sequence (DNA): TGTGCCAGTAGTGGGAGGGTCAATCAGCCCCAGCATTTT. It is translated as CASSGRVNQPQHF.

This clone has more than one count but fewer than ten. The chain carries TRBV19 and TRBJ1-5; possibly TRBD1 for D (6 bases). Germline lookup yields CDR1 LNHDA and CDR2 SQIVND (reference sequence). Trimming pared 7 bases from V and 3 bases from J, leaving 16 bases between. The CDR3 loop spans 15 amino acids. The CDR3 loop reads CASNPRDTNNQPQHF. CDR3 bases: TGTGCCAGTAACCCCCGGGACACTAACAATCAGCCCCAGCATTTT.

The rearrangement joins TRBV6-5 to TRBJ2-3; D gene ambiguous. There are 12 residues in the CDR3. Germline lookup yields CDR1 MNHEY and CDR2 SVGAGI. V lost 5 bases, J lost 14 bases, and 17 bases lay in between. CDR3 amino acids: CASSTPGGSRYF. The CDR3, as DNA: TGTGCCAGCAGTACCCCGGGTGGATCACGGTATTTT.

The chain joins TRBV7-2 to TRBJ2-7, with TRBD2 identical over 9 bases. This CDR3 region has 15 residues. Germline CDR1 SGHTA, CDR2 FQGNSA. Losses at the gene ends were 4 bases for V and 3 bases for J; bases not matched to a gene: 7. CDR3 sequence (DNA): TGTGCCAGCAGCTCCGTTGCGGGGGGGGGCTACGAGCAGTACTTC. This gives the protein CASSSVAGGGYEQYF.

The chain carries TRBV6-2 or TRBV6-3 and TRBJ1-5, with a tentative D call TRBD1 (5 bases). V shed 4 bases and J shed 2 bases, with 6 bases lying between them. This CDR3 spans 13 amino acids. Germline CDR1 is MNHEY and CDR2 is SVGEGT. The CDR3 spells CASSLQGNQPQHF. CDR3 nucleotide sequence: TGTGCCAGCAGTTTACAGGGCAATCAGCCCCAGCATTTT.

The chain couples TRBV6-5 to TRBJ1-2, with a possible D match to TRBD1 (6 bases). The CDR3 has 12 amino acids. CDR1 is MNHEY and CDR2 is SVGAGI in the germline V gene. V lost 5 bases and J lost 4, with 8 bases in between. CDR3 in amino acids: CASSIQGYGYTF. The DNA of the CDR3 is TGTGCCAGCAGTATACAGGGCTATGGCTACACCTTC.